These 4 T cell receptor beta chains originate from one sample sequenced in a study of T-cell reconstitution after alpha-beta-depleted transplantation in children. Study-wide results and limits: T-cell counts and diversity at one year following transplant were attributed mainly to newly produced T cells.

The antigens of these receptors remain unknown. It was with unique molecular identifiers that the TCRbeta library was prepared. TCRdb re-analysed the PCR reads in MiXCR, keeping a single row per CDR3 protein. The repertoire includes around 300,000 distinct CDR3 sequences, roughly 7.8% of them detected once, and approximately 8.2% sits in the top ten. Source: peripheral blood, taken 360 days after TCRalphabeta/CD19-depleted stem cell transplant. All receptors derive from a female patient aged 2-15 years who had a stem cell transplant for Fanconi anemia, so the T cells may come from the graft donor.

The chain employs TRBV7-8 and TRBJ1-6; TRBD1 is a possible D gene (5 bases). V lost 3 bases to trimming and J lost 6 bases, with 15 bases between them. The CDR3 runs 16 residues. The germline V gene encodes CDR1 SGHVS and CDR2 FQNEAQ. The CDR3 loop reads CASSFAGTRANSPLHF. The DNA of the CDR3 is TGTGCCAGCAGCTTCGCCGGGACGAGGGCTAATTCACCCCTCCACTTT. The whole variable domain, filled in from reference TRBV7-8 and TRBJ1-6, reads GAGVSQSPRYKVAKRGQDVALRCDPISGHVSLFWYQQALGQGPEFLTYFQNEAQLDKSGLPSDRFFAERPEGSVSTLKIQRTQQEDSAVYLCASSFAGTRANSPLHFGNGTRLTVT.

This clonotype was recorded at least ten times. Here the CDR3 reads CASSFLVRETQYF. The CDR3 region has the DNA TGTGCCAGCAGCTTTTTGGTACGAGAGACCCAGTACTTC. The chain uses TRBV7-8 and TRBJ2-5; the D is unclear. Trimming shortened V by 3 bases and J by 4 bases, and 9 bases separated the two germline ends. The CDR3 loop spans 13 amino acids. Germline CDR1 and CDR2: SGHVS and FQNEAQ.

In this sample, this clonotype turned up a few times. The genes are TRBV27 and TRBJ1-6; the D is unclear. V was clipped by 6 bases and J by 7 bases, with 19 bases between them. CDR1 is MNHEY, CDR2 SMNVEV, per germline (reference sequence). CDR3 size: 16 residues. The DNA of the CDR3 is TGTGCCAGCAGCCCACGGGCGTTGGGCCCAAATTCACCCCTCCACTTT. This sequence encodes CASSPRALGPNSPLHF.

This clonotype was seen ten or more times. The CDR3 loop reads CASSTGQGNYGYTF. The CDR3 nucleotides read TGTGCCAGCAGCACAGGACAGGGGAACTATGGCTACACCTTC. The gene calls are TRBV7-2 and TRBJ1-2, with 9 nucleotides matching TRBD1. The CDR3 totals 14 residues. Germline values: CDR1 SGHTA, CDR2 FQGNSA. V trimming: 5 bases; J trimming: 2 bases; junction bases outside the gene matches: 3.